This T cell receptor (beta chain) was identified in a study of blood T cell repertoires in COVID-19. Sequenced by immunoSEQ multiplex PCR; TCRdb stores in-frame clones only, minus some. The repertoire holds a few hundred thousand clones, with roughly 90% as singletons. Per the germline V gene, CDR1 is MGHDK and CDR2 is SYGVNS. V was shortened by 6 bases and J by 2 bases, with 16 bases between the two germline ends. This CDR3 comprises 15 residues. The sample taken for sequencing was PBMCs or T cells enriched from blood (not recorded which). The receptor was isolated from a woman aged 40 to 55 who had been exposed to COVID-19. The chain employs TRBV25-1 and TRBJ1-1; a weak D match, TRBD1 (6 bases). The CDR3 region is CASSPIGGYNTEAFF. The CDR3, as DNA: TGTGCCAGCAGCCCGATAGGGGGATATAACACTGAAGCTTTCTTT.